The clone carrying this TCR beta chain was seen only once. Antigen: not known. TCR sequencing used cDNA made by reverse transcription of extracted RNA. The assay was immunoSEQ multiplex PCR, and TCRdb's table has in-frame clones only and misses some. The sample consists of about 200,000 clones, roughly two fifths of them appearing once. Germline V gives CDR1 MGHRA, CDR2 YSYEKL. The V and J ends lost 2 bases and 3 bases, in that order; junction bases with no gene match: 10. The CDR3 length is 18 residues. This entry is derived from a study of CD8+ T cells in alopecia areata. Study outcomes and limitations: Just one nonresponder means the tie between baseline CD8+ expansion and response stays uncertain.

Regarding treatment: oral pan-JAK inhibitor, 5-10 mg twice daily. As part of sample collection, lesional scalp punch biopsies and peripheral blood were taken from alopecia areata patients. The gene calls are TRBV4-1 and TRBJ2-3, with 11 nucleotides matching TRBD2. This receptor was identified in a human donor with alopecia areata. This specimen consisted of CD4+ T cells sorted from blood, obtained at roughly week 30, from a patient treated with tofacitinib. The CDR3 nucleotides are TGCGCCAGCAGCCAATTTTCTACTAGCGGGAGCGCGACAGATACGCAGTATTTT. It yields the protein CASSQFSTSGSATDTQYF.